This T cell receptor beta chain was found in a study of graft-versus-host responses after intestinal transplantation. The CDR3 is 15 residues long. The junction had 12 bases not matched to a gene; V was cut back by 6 bases and J by 3 bases. Germline V gene data show CDR1 as SGDLS and CDR2 as YYNGEE. Libraries were prepared by immunoSEQ multiplex PCR; TCRdb keeps only in-frame clonotypes and omits some of them. Among some 46,000 clones listed, 80% to 95% were seen once. The receptor comes from a human patient who received an intestinal transplant, so some T cells may come from the graft donor. The sequenced sample was PBMCs, obtained about 120 weeks after a first intestinal transplant, on the day of a second. The chain couples TRBV9 to TRBJ2-7, with 7 bases matching TRBD2. As DNA, the CDR3 is TGTGCCAGCATCGAGAATAGGCCTAGCGGCTACGAGCAGTACTTC. Its protein is CASIENRPSGYEQYF.